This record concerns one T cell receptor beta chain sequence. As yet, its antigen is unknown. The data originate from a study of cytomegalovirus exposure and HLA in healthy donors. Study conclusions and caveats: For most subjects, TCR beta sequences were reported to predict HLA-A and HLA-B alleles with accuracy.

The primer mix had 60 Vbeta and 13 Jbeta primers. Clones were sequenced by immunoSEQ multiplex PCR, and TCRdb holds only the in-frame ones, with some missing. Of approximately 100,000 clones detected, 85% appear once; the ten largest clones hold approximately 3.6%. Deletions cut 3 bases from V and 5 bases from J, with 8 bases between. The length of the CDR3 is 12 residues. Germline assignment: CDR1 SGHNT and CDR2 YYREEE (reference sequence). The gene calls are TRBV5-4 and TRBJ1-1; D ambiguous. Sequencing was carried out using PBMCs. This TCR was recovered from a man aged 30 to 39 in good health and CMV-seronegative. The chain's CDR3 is CASSSGGTEAFF. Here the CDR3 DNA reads TGTGCCAGCAGCTCAGGAGGGACTGAAGCTTTCTTT.